This TCR beta chain was recorded in a study of blood T cells in healthy people across ages (dated by TCRdb to between 2015 and 2016). Some background on the complete study: In model experiments, template switching captured about one uniquely barcoded TCR beta cDNA molecule for every two T cells. To track age-related changes in TCR beta repertoire diversity, the study relied on deep sequencing normalized with unique cDNA molecular identifiers. Donors were grouped into four age groups: young (average approximately 15 years), middle-aged (under 40), aged (around 66) and long-lived (less than 85). To avoid experimental bias, donors of different ages were randomly spread across the sequencing lanes. Using the same blood draw, the study looked at two additional independent replicas of 1 million unique cDNA reads for two donors, one aged 18 to 30 and the other aged 80 or older.

Preparation of the library involved 5' RACE. TCRdb records Illumina HiSeq 2500 as the sequencer. A second roughly 6 to 12 cycle PCR used a sample-barcoded 5' primer and a J-beta primer mix. A template-switch 5' adaptor carrying 12 random nucleotides introduced a unique molecular identifier onto each TCR beta cDNA molecule. Each sample yielded at least 3 million CDR3-containing paired-end reads. All of the RNA was converted into first-strand cDNA using the Mint cDNA synthesis kit, with a TRBC-specific oligonucleotide serving as the primer. Following uracil-DNA glycosylase treatment, all cDNA underwent a first 18-cycle PCR with the universal primers M1SS and BC2_uni_R. In the paper's pipeline: Normalization of each sample was performed by random selection of 1 million high-quality reads, each carrying a distinct molecular identifier. Instead of being binned into consensus sequences, reads that shared molecular identifiers were thrown out. CDR3 identification, clonotype clustering and error correction used MiTCR with a Q25 quality threshold and the strictest error-elimination algorithm. A nonparametric unseen species model with Euler transformation was used to estimate a lower bound on total TCR beta diversity. TCRdb cleaned the public reads at Q25 with fastp, built clones with MiXCR and kept in-frame beta chains. All rows with the same CDR3 protein become a single entry with the most common DNA and genes. These V and J calls are TCRdb output, not the study's own analysis. The sample table records about 780,000 distinct CDR3 sequences; around 50% of these occur just once. Jointly, the top ten make up 18% of the sample.

The 39 donors, aged about 6 to 95 years, were systemically healthy Caucasian individuals from Russia. Each donor gave ten milliliters of peripheral blood, drawn into EDTA-treated Vacutainer tubes. Ficoll-Paque density-gradient centrifugation was used to isolate PBMCs, with at least 6.5 million per sample. Total RNA, at least 6 micrograms per sample, was extracted from PBMCs with Trizol reagent. The percentages of naive CD45RAhigh/CD27high T cells were determined by flow cytometry on a PBMC aliquot from every donor. The paper as a whole reports these results and caveats: As age increased, observed TCR beta diversity per million T cells dropped in a roughly linear way, and a significant reduction was already evident by age 40. Total diversity estimates from one million sequenced T cells were considered lower bounds and underestimates. Bulk unsorted PBMC profiling prevented conclusive comparison of naive and antigen-experienced compartments. Compared with the aged group, the long-lived group had more naive CD4+ T cells, fewer expanded clones and increased TCR diversity, suggesting age selection. The percentage of naive T cells measured by flow cytometry correlated strongly with observed TCR beta diversity. Donor CMV infection status was unknown, potentially confounding age-related changes in expanded clonotypes.

A word on this clonotype: Its cognate antigen has yet to be identified. Per-base quality was not reported, and no clone a single base away is much larger than it.

Per the germline V gene, SGHNT is the CDR1 and YENEEA is the CDR2. There are 16 amino acids in the CDR3, from cysteine to phenylalanine inclusive. The sequence is cut down to CDR3 DNA, 48 bases in frame from base 1. The trim is 6 bases for V and 7 bases for J, with a gap of 25 bases between the germline ends. This sequence was found in a man older than 75 in good health. The V and J segments used are TRBV11-3 and TRBJ2-7; a weak D assignment points to TRBD1 (5 bases agree). The sample was blood. The sequenced DNA is TGTGCCAGCAGGGGTAAGGGGCAGGGTATGATCAATGAGCAGTACTTC. Translated, this gives CASRGKGQGMINEQYF.